These 11 T cell receptor beta chains originate from one sample sequenced in a study of regulatory T cells in long-lasting Graves disease. Time point given: newly diagnosed GD, antithyroid drugs for less than 3 months. The TCR library was prepared using RNA isolated from PBMCs. Arm-PCR of CDR3 regions and iRepertoire HTBI primers were used to build TCR beta libraries. In TCRdb, the multiplex PCR reads were re-called with MiXCR into one record per CDR3 protein. The data hold roughly 410,000 distinct CDR3 sequences, with 15% observed a single time. These same data were also listed under a study on T cells in Graves' hyperthyroidism and ophthalmopathy.

Source: peripheral blood mononuclear cells (PBMCs), taken at new diagnosis, from a patient treated with antithyroid drugs. The receptors shown here come from a woman between 35 and 50 years old with Graves disease.

The table lists this clonotype with many counts. The chain employs TRBV12-3 or TRBV12-4 and TRBJ2-4, with 8 bases lining up with TRBD1. This CDR3 region has 14 residues. V trimming: 6 bases; J trimming: 6 bases; junction bases outside the gene matches: 7. The CDR3 reads CASSWGTGLNIQYF. As DNA, the CDR3 is TGTGCCAGCAGCTGGGGGACAGGCTTAAACATTCAGTACTTC.

The rearrangement links TRBV6-1 to TRBJ1-5; D is unclear. The germline CDR1 and CDR2 sequences are MNHNS and SASEGT. Trimming removed 10 bases at V and 3 bases at J, with 16 bases between. The CDR3 extends over 14 amino acids. The CDR3 region is CATSRTGNNQPQHF. As DNA, the CDR3 is TGTGCCACATCCCGGACGGGAAACAATCAGCCCCAGCATTTT.

This clonotype was observed many times. The rearrangement joins TRBV28 to TRBJ1-4; 7 bases fit TRBD1. The CDR3 totals 16 residues. Trimming at V came to 3 bases and at J to 8 bases, leaving 12 bases not matched to a gene. In germline, CDR1 is MDHEN, CDR2 SYDVKM. CDR3 bases: TGTGCCAGCAGTTTCAACCCGACAGGGTCAACGGAAAAACTGTTTTTT. This gives the protein CASSFNPTGSTEKLFF. The whole variable domain, filled in from reference TRBV28 and TRBJ1-4, reads DVKVTQSSRYLVKRTGEKVFLECVQDMDHENMFWYRQDPGLGLRLIYFSYDVKMKEKGDIPEGYSVSREKKERFSLILESASTNQTSMYLCASSFNPTGSTEKLFFGSGTQLSVL.

This clonotype has a count of ten or more. V gene TRBV27 combines with J gene TRBJ1-1; no clear D. This CDR3 has 16 amino acids. The V and J ends lost 0 bases and 6 bases respectively, with 17 bases between them. The germline gives CDR1 MNHEY, CDR2 SMNVEV (reference sequence). The CDR3 here is CASSLSTSPRRPEAFF. The CDR3 coding sequence is TGTGCCAGCAGTTTATCCACCTCCCCTAGAAGGCCTGAAGCTTTCTTT.

With regard to this clonotype: A much larger clone sits a single nucleotide away, making a read error possible. The chain joins TRBV3-1 to TRBJ1-1; TRBD1 matches at 8 bases. In germline, CDR1 is LGHDT, CDR2 YNNKEL (reference sequence). The CDR3 consists of 18 residues. CDR3 amino acids: CARSQGQGRLTMNTEAFF. DNA for the CDR3: TGTGCCAGAAGCCAAGGACAGGGCCGACTTACGATGAACACTGAAGCTTTCTTT. Complete variable domain (other parts from reference TRBV3-1 and TRBJ1-1): DTAVSQTPKYLVTQMGNDKSIKCEQNLGHDTMYWYKQDSKKFLKIMFSYNNKELIINETVPNRFSPKSPDKAHLNLHINSLELGDSAVYFCARSQGQGRLTMNTEAFFGQGTRLTVV.

This clonotype was seen at least ten times. The V gene is TRBV12-5, the J gene TRBJ2-1; D is unresolved. The V gene's germline CDR1 is LGHNT and CDR2 FRNRAP. This CDR3 contains 17 residues. The germline V and J ends were trimmed by 0 bases and 5 bases, with 17 bases remaining between them. The chain's CDR3 is CASGLVLTTESNNEQFF. In DNA, the CDR3 is TGTGCTAGTGGTTTGGTACTTACGACTGAATCCAACAATGAGCAGTTCTTC. Full variable domain (rest looked up from reference TRBV12-5 and TRBJ2-1): DARVTQTPRHKVTEMGQEVTMRCQPILGHNTVFWYRQTMMQGLELLAYFRNRAPLDDSGMPKDRFSAEMPDATLATLKIQPSEPRDSAVYFCASGLVLTTESNNEQFFGPGTRLTVL.

This clonotype was counted many times. J is TRBJ1-1 and V is TRBV12-3 or TRBV12-4, with D maybe TRBD1 (6 bases). Trimming removed 2 bases from V and 3 bases from J, with 16 bases in between. The CDR3 spans 16 residues. The CDR3: CASSLRGGQVYTEAFF. The CDR3 region has the DNA TGTGCCAGCAGTTTAAGGGGGGGGCAGGTATACACTGAAGCTTTCTTT.

The V call is TRBV28, the J call TRBJ1-6; TRBD1 matches at 10 bases. The trim removed 1 base at V and 8 bases at J, leaving 5 bases unmatched. Germline V gene sequence: CDR1 MDHEN, CDR2 SYDVKM. CDR3 length: 16 residues. The CDR3 nucleotides are TGTGCCAGCAGTTTATCTTCAGGGACAGGGGATTCACCCCTCCACTTT. This gives the protein CASSLSSGTGDSPLHF.

This clonotype occurred a few times. The chain employs TRBV6-2 or TRBV6-3 and TRBJ2-2, with TRBD2 matching 9 bases. Germline CDR1 reads MNHEY; CDR2 reads SVGEGT. The CDR3 contains 19 residues. J was trimmed by 6 bases and V by 0 bases; bases with no gene match: 14. CDR3 protein: CASSYSGPPEAGGSGELFF. The CDR3 coding sequence is TGTGCCAGCAGTTACTCAGGACCCCCGGAAGCGGGAGGCTCCGGGGAGCTGTTTTTT.

V and J are TRBV19 and TRBJ1-6; 8 bases fit TRBD1. Germline V gene data show CDR1 as LNHDA and CDR2 as SQIVND (reference sequence). Trimming cost V 3 bases and J 9 bases; bases outside gene matches: 4. This CDR3 spans 14 amino acids. CDR3 DNA: TGTGCCAGTAGTATGGACAGGGAAGGTTCACCCCTCCACTTT. Amino acid sequence: CASSMDREGSPLHF.

The chain recombines TRBV9 with TRBJ2-7; the D gene is possibly TRBD2 (7 bases). The CDR3 length is 14 residues. In germline, CDR1 is SGDLS, CDR2 YYNGEE. V shed 1 base and J shed 5 bases, with 13 bases lying between them. The CDR3 DNA is TGTGCCAGCAGCGTATACGGGGGGCCTGACGAGCAGTACTTC. As protein: CASSVYGGPDEQYF.